A single TCR beta chain is shown here with its context. Its antigen is currently unknown. V lost 4 bases and J lost 8, with 18 bases in between. Germline CDR1 is SGHKS and CDR2 is YYEKEE (reference sequence). The CDR3 is made up of 14 amino acids. The record originates from a study of cytomegalovirus exposure and HLA in healthy donors. Whole-study context: A prior analysis found 95 million to 140 million unique TCR beta sequences from approximately 190 million T cells. Overall study findings and caveats: Associated with cytomegalovirus, according to the listing, were some 150 TCR beta chains. Previously analyzed data showed that most TCR beta V segments were productive at a frequency of about 87% or about 30%.

This PCR relied on a set of 60 Vbeta primers and 13 Jbeta primers. Clones were read by immunoSEQ multiplex PCR, and TCRdb kept only the in-frame ones, dropping some. The table shows around 170,000 clones, with around 73% occurring only once. This chain links TRBV5-5 with TRBJ1-2; possible D gene TRBD1, 5 bases. This receptor was taken from a male donor in good health and CMV-seronegative. The specimen was PBMCs. The CDR3 reads CASSLRGRGDGYTF. The CDR3 region has the DNA TGTGCCAGCAGCCTTCGGGGGAGGGGAGACGGCTACACCTTC. Full variable domain (missing parts from reference TRBV5-5 and TRBJ1-2): DAGVTQSPTHLIKTRGQQVTLRCSPISGHKSVSWYQQVLGQGPQFIFQYYEKEERGRGNFPDRFSARQFPNYSSELNVNALLLGDSALYLCASSLRGRGDGYTFGSGTRLTVV.